This TCR beta chain comes out of a study of blood T cell repertoires in COVID-19. Background on the study: The United States, Italy and Spain provided the acute and convalescent COVID-19 samples.

Original methodology: Estimation of nucleated cell counts relied on the amplification of reference gene primers. The method was immunoSEQ multiplex PCR; TCRdb's version includes in-frame clones alone and lacks a portion of them. V and J calls and clone size come straight from that table; D and trimming were deduced from the DNA. This table has some 190,000 clones, roughly four fifths appearing once. Seattle researchers signed up patients amid active infection and tracked them longitudinally. Sequencing input: peripheral blood. The TCR was taken from a woman in her thirties or forties with COVID-19, enrolled during active disease.

CDR3 sequence (DNA): TGTGCCAGCAGCTTAGCGGGAGGGCAGGTAGATACGCAGTATTTT. It encodes CASSLAGGQVDTQYF. This chain connects TRBV7-3 to TRBJ2-3, with TRBD2 matching over 9 bases. CDR1 and CDR2 (germline): SGHTA, FQGTGA. CDR3 size: 15 residues. Trimming at V came to 2 bases and at J to 5 bases, leaving 5 bases not matched to a gene. Full variable domain (missing parts from reference TRBV7-3 and TRBJ2-3): GAGVSQTPSNKVTEKGKYVELRCDPISGHTALYWYRQSLGQGPEFLIYFQGTGAADDSGLPNDRFFAVRPEGSVSTLKIQRTERGDSAVYLCASSLAGGQVDTQYFGPGTRLTVL.